The next 17 T cell receptor beta chains were all read from a single sample in a study of human T cells and chemical hapten exposure. The time point here: patch test 2, 6 weeks after DPC sensitization. This sample's treatment: therapeutic diphenylcyclopropenone sensitization with weekly scalp DPC. TCRdb used MiXCR to reprocess the RACE reads, holding one entry per CDR3 protein. The table lists more than 90,000 distinct CDR3 sequences, more than 9.5% of them singletons. This sample comprised whole blood, obtained in connection with sensitization to the hapten diphenylcyclopropenone (DPC). All receptors come from a woman aged 40-49 years with alopecia areata. Some clones in this sample may be carry-over from other donors' samples.

This clonotype appeared many times. The V and J genes are TRBV9 and TRBJ1-6; the D gene is possibly TRBD1 (5 bases). Trimming pared 4 bases from V and 8 bases from J, leaving 16 bases between. The germline V gene has CDR1 SGDLS and CDR2 YYNGEE. The CDR3 loop spans 15 amino acids. The CDR3 sequence: CASSPPAGPDSPLHF. CDR3 DNA sequence: TGTGCCAGCAGCCCGCCCGCGGGGCCCGATTCACCCCTCCACTTT.

This clonotype was observed many times. The rearrangement uses TRBV6-6 and TRBJ1-6; TRBD1 matches 11 bases. The junction had 12 bases not matched to a gene; V was cut back by 6 bases and J by 8 bases. CDR3 length: 17 amino acids. CDR1 and CDR2 from the germline V gene are MNHNY and SVGAGI (reference sequence). CDR3 amino acids: CASRVSGTGGMDSPLHF. The CDR3 DNA sequence: TGTGCCAGCAGAGTATCCGGGACAGGGGGTATGGATTCACCCCTCCACTTT.

The chain is built from TRBV9 and TRBJ1-2, with 7 positions matching TRBD1. The junction had 8 bases not matched to a gene; V was cut back by 2 bases and J by 4 bases. CDR3 length equals 15 residues. Germline CDR1 and CDR2: SGDLS and YYNGEE. CDR3 protein: CASSVETGLSYGYTF. The CDR3 DNA is TGTGCCAGCAGCGTTGAGACAGGGCTTAGCTATGGCTACACCTTC.

The V gene is TRBV6-5, the J gene TRBJ2-7; 7 positions match TRBD1. Germline values: CDR1 MNHEY, CDR2 SVGAGI. V trimming: 4 bases; J trimming: 0 bases; junction bases outside the gene matches: 9. CDR3 length: 16 residues. The DNA of the CDR3 is TGTGCCAGCAGTTCCCCGGGACAGATGAGCTCCTACGAGCAGTACTTC. Translated, it gives CASSSPGQMSSYEQYF.

V and J are TRBV6-6 and TRBJ2-7, with D possibly being TRBD1 (6 bases). Trimming took off 0 bases at V and 0 bases at J, with 12 bases between the two ends. In germline, CDR1 is MNHNY, CDR2 SVGAGI (reference sequence). CDR3 length: 16 amino acids. CDR3 region: CASSYSSGGLSYEQYF. In nucleotides, the CDR3 is TGTGCCAGCAGTTACTCGAGTGGGGGCCTCTCCTACGAGCAGTACTTC.

The table lists this clonotype with a count of one. This chain connects TRBV7-6 to TRBJ2-3; D may be TRBD2 (6 bases). CDR1 SGHVS and CDR2 FNYEAQ come from the germline V gene. The CDR3 spans 15 residues. The germline V and J ends were trimmed by 6 bases and 4 bases, with 17 bases remaining between them. CDR3 bases: TGTGCCAGCAGTTCCGGGCCCCGGGGGTCAGATACGCAGTATTTT. Its translation is CASSSGPRGSDTQYF.

This clonotype was seen only a few times. The rearrangement joins TRBV6-2 or TRBV6-3 to TRBJ2-7; maybe TRBD2 (6 bases). Germline assignment: CDR1 MNHEY and CDR2 SVGEGT. CDR3 length: 16 amino acids. Trimming pared 2 bases from V and 0 bases from J, leaving 14 bases between. CDR3 residues: CASSYRGGKVSYEQYF. CDR3 nucleotides: TGTGCCAGCAGTTACAGAGGCGGGAAGGTCTCCTACGAGCAGTACTTC.

In its sample, this clonotype was seen many times. The chain uses TRBV6-2 or TRBV6-3 and TRBJ1-2, with a weak D call TRBD1 (5 bases). This CDR3 contains 12 residues. Germline V CDR1 and CDR2: MNHEY, SVGEGT. Trimming shortened V by 9 bases and J by 5 bases, and 13 bases separated the two germline ends. The CDR3 DNA reads TGTGCCAGTACGGACACAGGATATGGCTACACCTTC. The encoded protein is CASTDTGYGYTF.

The table lists this clonotype with many counts. The rearrangement joins TRBV6-5 to TRBJ2-2, with D perhaps being TRBD1 or TRBD2 (5 bases each). Trimming cost V 5 bases and J 6 bases, with 16 bases left between them. The CDR3 totals 15 residues. The germline gives CDR1 MNHEY, CDR2 SVGAGI. The CDR3 spells CASSRFRDPPGELFF. CDR3 DNA: TGTGCCAGCAGTCGTTTCCGGGACCCTCCCGGGGAGCTGTTTTTT.

Ten or more counts support this clonotype. The V call is TRBV12-3 or TRBV12-4, the J call TRBJ2-7; D is possibly TRBD1 (5 bases). The CDR3 is made up of 12 amino acids. Trimming shortened V by 6 bases and J by 4 bases, and 10 bases separated the two germline ends. Here the CDR3 reads CASSQDSYEQYF. The CDR3 DNA reads as TGTGCCAGCAGCCAAGACAGTTACGAGCAGTACTTC.

Concerning this clonotype: A much more abundant neighbour one base away suggests this may be a read error. This sequence joins TRBV7-9 and TRBJ2-1; D ambiguous. This CDR3 contains 15 residues. V was pared by 2 bases and J by 7 bases, with 15 bases between. Germline CDR1 is SEHNR and CDR2 is FQNEAQ (reference sequence). In nucleotides, the CDR3 is TGTGCCAGCAGCTTAAACTACCCGGCGCGAAATGAGCAGTTCTTC. The encoded protein is CASSLNYPARNEQFF.

The rearrangement uses TRBV5-1 and TRBJ2-3, with a tentative D call TRBD2 (5 bases). Per germline, CDR1 SGHRS and CDR2 YFSETQ. The V and J ends lost 6 bases and 3 bases respectively, with 11 bases between them. This CDR3 spans 13 amino acids. The CDR3 here is CASTDSRTDTQYF. DNA for the CDR3: TGCGCCAGCACGGACTCCCGGACAGATACGCAGTATTTT. Full variable domain (rest looked up from reference TRBV5-1 and TRBJ2-3): KAGVTQTPRYLIKTRGQQVTLSCSPISGHRSVSWYQQTPGQGLQFLFEYFSETQRNKGNFPGRFSGRQFSNSRSEMNVSTLELGDSALYLCASTDSRTDTQYFGPGTRLTVL.

The V and J genes are TRBV2 and TRBJ2-3, with D perhaps matching TRBD2 (6 bases). This CDR3 spans 15 amino acids. Germline CDR1 SNHLY, CDR2 FYNNEI. The V gene lost 4 bases and the J gene lost 0 bases, with 11 bases spanning the gap. CDR3 residues: CASSVLGLSTDTQYF. The CDR3, as DNA: TGTGCCAGCAGTGTTTTGGGACTGAGCACAGATACGCAGTATTTT.

This clonotype was counted a few times. This sequence joins TRBV12-3 or TRBV12-4 and TRBJ2-6, with 7 bases lining up with TRBD2. This CDR3 has 17 amino acids. V lost 4 bases to trimming and J lost 2 bases; unmatched junction nucleotides: 8. The CDR3 here is CASSSLMGGAGANVLTF. DNA of the CDR3: TGTGCCAGCAGTTCCCTGATGGGGGGGGCTGGGGCCAACGTCCTGACTTTC.

V is TRBV18 and J is TRBJ2-3, with 9 positions matching TRBD2. In germline, CDR1 is KGHSH, CDR2 LQKENI. The V gene end was trimmed by 3 bases and the J gene end by 2 bases; junction bases not matched to a gene: 9. The CDR3 has 17 residues. The DNA of the CDR3 is TGTGCCAGCTCACCCCGGGGTAGCGGGGGCACCACAGATACGCAGTATTTT. The encoded protein is CASSPRGSGGTTDTQYF. Looking up the rest from reference TRBV18 and TRBJ2-3 gives the full variable domain: NAGVMQNPRHLVRRRGQEARLRCSPMKGHSHVYWYRQLPEEGLKFMVYLQKENIIDESGMPKERFSAEFPKEGPSILRIQQVVRGDSAAYFCASSPRGSGGTTDTQYFGPGTRLTVL.

This clonotype came up many times. The chain recombines TRBV6-2 or TRBV6-3 with TRBJ1-4; D call uncertain. Trimming removed 6 bases from V and 4 bases from J, with 21 bases in between. This CDR3 contains 17 residues. Germline V lookup: CDR1 MNHEY, CDR2 SVGEGT. CDR3 in amino acids: CASRTRGPPSDNEKLFF. CDR3 coding DNA: TGTGCCAGCAGAACCCGCGGACCCCCATCTGATAATGAAAAACTGTTTTTT.

This chain links TRBV5-6 with TRBJ1-5; D might be TRBD1 (6 bases). CDR1 is SGHDT and CDR2 is YYEEEE in the germline V gene. There are 17 residues in the CDR3. V gave up 0 bases and J gave up 3 bases, with 16 bases separating them. Written as DNA, the CDR3 is TGTGCCAGCAGCTTGGCGAAGGGGGGCGAGGACAATCAGCCCCAGCATTTT. This encodes CASSLAKGGEDNQPQHF.